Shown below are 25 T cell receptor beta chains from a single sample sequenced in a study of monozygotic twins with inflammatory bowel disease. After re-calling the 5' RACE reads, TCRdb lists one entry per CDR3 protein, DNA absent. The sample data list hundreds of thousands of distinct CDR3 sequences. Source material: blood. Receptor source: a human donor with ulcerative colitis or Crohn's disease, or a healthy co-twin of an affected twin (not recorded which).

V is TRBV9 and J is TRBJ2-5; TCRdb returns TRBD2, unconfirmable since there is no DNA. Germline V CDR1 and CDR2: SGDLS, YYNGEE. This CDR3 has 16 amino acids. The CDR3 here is CASSEGPGREEETQYF.

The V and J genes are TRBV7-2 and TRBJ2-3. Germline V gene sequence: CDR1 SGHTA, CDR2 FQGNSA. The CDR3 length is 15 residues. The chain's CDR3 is CASSLVGMASDTQYF.

The CDR3 loop reads CASRPRQGKSYNEQFF. V usage is TRBV12-3 or TRBV12-4 and J usage is TRBJ2-1; as DNA is missing, the TRBD1 call by TCRdb cannot be tested. The CDR3 is 16 residues long.

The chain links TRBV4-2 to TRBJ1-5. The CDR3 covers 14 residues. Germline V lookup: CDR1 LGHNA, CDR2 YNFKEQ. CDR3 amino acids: CASSQDRKGQPQHF.

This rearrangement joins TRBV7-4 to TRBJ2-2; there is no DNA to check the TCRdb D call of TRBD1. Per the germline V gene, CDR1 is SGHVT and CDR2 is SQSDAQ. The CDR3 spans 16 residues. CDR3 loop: CASSPRGGSSPGELFF.

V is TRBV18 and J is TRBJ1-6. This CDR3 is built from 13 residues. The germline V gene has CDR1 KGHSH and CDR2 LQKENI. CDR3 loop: CASSPGRNSPLHF. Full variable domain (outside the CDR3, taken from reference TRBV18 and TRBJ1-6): NAGVMQNPRHLVRRRGQEARLRCSPMKGHSHVYWYRQLPEEGLKFMVYLQKENIIDESGMPKERFSAEFPKEGPSILRIQQVVRGDSAAYFCASSPGRNSPLHFGNGTRLTVT.

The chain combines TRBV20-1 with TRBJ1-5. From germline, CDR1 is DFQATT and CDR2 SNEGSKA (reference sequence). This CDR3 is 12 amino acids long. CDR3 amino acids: CSVRVGSQPQHF.

CDR3 residues: CSAAEPDTQYF. This chain uses TRBV29-1 with TRBJ2-3. CDR3 size: 11 residues. The germline CDR1 and CDR2 sequences are SQVTM and ANQGSEA.

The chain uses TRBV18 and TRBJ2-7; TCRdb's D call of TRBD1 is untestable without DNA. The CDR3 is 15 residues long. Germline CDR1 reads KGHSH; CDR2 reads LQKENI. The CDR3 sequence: CASSPSGQSSYEQYF. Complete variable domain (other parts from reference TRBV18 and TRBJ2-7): NAGVMQNPRHLVRRRGQEARLRCSPMKGHSHVYWYRQLPEEGLKFMVYLQKENIIDESGMPKERFSAEFPKEGPSILRIQQVVRGDSAAYFCASSPSGQSSYEQYFGPGTRLTVT.

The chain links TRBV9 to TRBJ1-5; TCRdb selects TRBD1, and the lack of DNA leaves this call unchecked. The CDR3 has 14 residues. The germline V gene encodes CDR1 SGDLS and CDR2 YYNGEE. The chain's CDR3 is CASSPGTGIQPQHF.

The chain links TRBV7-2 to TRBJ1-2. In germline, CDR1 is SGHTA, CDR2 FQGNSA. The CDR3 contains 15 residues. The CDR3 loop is CASSPQSGEGYGYTF.

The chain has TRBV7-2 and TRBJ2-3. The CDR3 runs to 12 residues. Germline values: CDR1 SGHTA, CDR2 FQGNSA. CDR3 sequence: CASSRVGDTQYF.

CDR3 loop: CASSSPVGRSYEQYF. V is TRBV27 and J is TRBJ2-7. Germline V gene sequence: CDR1 MNHEY, CDR2 SMNVEV (reference sequence). This CDR3 region has 15 residues.

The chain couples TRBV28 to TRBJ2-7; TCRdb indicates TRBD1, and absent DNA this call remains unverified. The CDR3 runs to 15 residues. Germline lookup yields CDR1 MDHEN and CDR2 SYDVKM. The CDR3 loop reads CASSLFGTGYYEQYF.

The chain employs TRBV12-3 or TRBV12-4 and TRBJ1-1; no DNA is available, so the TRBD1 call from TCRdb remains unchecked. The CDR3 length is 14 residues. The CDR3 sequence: CASSPSPRDTEAFF.

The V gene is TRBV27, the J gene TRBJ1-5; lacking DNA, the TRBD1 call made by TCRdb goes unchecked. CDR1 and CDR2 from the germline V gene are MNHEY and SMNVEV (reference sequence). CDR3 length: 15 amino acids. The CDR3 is CASSYNGGGNQPQHF.

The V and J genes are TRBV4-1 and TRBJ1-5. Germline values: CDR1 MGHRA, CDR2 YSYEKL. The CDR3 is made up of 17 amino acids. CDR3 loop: CASSQAGPGPRYQPQHF.

CDR3 region: CASSLSGTLGEQYF. The V gene is TRBV18, the J gene TRBJ2-7; without DNA, the TCRdb call of TRBD2 cannot be checked. CDR1 and CDR2 from the germline V gene are KGHSH and LQKENI. This CDR3 region has 14 residues.

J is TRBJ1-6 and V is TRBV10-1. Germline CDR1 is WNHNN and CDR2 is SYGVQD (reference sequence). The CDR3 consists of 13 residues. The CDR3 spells CASSQSWTSPLHF.

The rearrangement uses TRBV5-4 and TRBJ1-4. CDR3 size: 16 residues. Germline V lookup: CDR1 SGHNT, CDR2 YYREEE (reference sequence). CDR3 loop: CASSWDRAGSQEKLFF.

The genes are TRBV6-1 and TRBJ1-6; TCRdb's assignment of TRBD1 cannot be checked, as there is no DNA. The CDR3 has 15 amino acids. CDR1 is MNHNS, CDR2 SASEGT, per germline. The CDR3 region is CASRIRGVFNSPLHF.

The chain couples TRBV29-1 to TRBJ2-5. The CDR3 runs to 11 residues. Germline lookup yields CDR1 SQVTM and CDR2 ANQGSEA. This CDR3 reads CSVGWSETQYF.

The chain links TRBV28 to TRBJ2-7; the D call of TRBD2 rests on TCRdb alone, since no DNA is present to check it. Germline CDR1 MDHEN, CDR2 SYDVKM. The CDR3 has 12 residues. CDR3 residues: CASSLRTFEQYF.

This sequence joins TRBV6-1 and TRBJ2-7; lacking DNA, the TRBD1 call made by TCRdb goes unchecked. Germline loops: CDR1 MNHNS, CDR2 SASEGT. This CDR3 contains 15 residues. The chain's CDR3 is CASSKPGTASYEQYF.

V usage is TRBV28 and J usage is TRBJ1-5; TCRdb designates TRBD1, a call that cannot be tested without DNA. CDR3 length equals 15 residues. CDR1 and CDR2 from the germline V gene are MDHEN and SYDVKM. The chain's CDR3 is CASTLQGESNQPQHF.